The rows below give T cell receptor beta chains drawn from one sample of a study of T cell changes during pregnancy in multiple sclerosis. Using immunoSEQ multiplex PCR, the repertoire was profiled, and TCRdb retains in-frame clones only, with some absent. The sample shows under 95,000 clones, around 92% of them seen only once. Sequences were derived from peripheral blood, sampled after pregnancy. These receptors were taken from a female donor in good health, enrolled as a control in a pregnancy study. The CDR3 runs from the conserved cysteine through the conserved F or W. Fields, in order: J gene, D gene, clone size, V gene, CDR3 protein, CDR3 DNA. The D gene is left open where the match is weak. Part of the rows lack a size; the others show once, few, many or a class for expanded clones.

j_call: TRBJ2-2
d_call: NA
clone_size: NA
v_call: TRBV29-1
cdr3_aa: CSGRGGETGELFF
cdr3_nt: TGCAGCGGTAGGGGGGGCGAGACCGGGGAGCTGTTTTTT

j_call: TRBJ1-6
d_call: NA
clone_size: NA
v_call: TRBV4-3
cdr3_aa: CASSQLASSYNSPLHF
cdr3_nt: TGCGCCAGCAGCCAACTTGCTAGCTCCTATAATTCACCCCTCCACTTT

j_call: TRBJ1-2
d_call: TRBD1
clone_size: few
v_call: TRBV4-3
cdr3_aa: CASSQDGQGLMGYTF
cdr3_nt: TGCGCCAGCAGCCAAGATGGACAGGGTTTGATGGGCTACACCTTC

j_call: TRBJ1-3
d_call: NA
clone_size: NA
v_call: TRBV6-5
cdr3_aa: CASSATERNTIYF
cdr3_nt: TGTGCCAGCAGCGCGACAGAGCGAAACACCATATATTTT

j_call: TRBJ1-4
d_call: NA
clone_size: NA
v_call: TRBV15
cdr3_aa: CATSRRGGNEKLFF
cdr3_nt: TGTGCCACCAGCAGGAGGGGAGGAAATGAAAAACTGTTTTTT

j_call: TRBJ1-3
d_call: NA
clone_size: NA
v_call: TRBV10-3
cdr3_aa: CAISGAGSGNTIYF
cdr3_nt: TGTGCCATCAGTGGGGCAGGGTCTGGAAACACCATATATTTT

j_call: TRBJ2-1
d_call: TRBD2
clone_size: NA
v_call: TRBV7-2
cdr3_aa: CASSGTSGGLEQFF
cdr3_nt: TGTGCCAGCAGCGGGACTAGCGGGGGGCTGGAGCAGTTCTTC

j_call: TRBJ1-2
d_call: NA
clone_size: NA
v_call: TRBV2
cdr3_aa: CASRIGGYGYTF
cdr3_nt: TGTGCCAGCAGGATTGGAGGCTATGGCTACACCTTC

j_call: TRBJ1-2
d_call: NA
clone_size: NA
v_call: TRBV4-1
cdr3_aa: CASSQSGREVYGYTF
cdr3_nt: TGCGCCAGCAGCCAATCAGGGAGGGAAGTCTATGGCTACACCTTC

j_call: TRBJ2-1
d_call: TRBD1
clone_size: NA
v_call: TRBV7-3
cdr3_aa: CASSLEGTGSYNEQFF
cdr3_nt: TGTGCCAGCAGCTTAGAGGGGACAGGTTCCTACAATGAGCAGTTCTTC

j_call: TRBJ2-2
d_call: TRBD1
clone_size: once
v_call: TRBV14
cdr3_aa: CASSQRRGTANTGELFF
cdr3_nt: TGTGCCAGCAGCCAAAGAAGAGGGACAGCCAACACCGGGGAGCTGTTTTTT

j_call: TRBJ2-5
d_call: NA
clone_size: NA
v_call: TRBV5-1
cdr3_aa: CASSLSPGGEETQYF
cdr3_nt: TGCGCCAGCAGCTTGTCGCCCGGGGGAGAAGAGACCCAGTACTTC

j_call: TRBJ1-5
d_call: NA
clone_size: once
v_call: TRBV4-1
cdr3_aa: CASSQGQGGLMRQPQHF
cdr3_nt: TGCGCCAGCAGCCAAGGTCAGGGAGGGCTAATGCGTCAGCCCCAGCATTTT

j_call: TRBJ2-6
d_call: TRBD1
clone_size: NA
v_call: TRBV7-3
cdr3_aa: CASSSLQGVGANVLTF
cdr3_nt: TGTGCCAGCAGCTCACTTCAGGGGGTTGGGGCCAACGTCCTGACTTTC

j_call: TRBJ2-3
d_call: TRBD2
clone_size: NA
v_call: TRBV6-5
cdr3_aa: CASSYSFPSGADTQYF
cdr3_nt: TGTGCCAGCAGTTACTCTTTTCCTAGCGGGGCAGATACGCAGTATTTT

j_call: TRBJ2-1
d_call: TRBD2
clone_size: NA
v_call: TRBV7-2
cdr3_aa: CASSPSGGLNERKFF
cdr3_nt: TGTGCCAGCAGCCCTAGCGGGGGGCTCAATGAGAGGAAGTTCTTC

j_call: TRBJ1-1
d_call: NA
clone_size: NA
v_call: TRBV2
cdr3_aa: CASSELLGLGENTEAFF
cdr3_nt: TGTGCCAGCAGTGAATTATTGGGACTGGGTGAAAACACTGAAGCTTTCTTT

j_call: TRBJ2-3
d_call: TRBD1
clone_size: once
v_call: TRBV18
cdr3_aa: CASSFGQGVNTQYF
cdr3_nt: TGTGCCAGCTCCTTTGGACAGGGGGTGAATACGCAGTATTTT

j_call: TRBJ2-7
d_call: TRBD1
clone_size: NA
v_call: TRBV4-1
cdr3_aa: CASSQSRGLDEQYF
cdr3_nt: TGCGCCAGCAGCCAGTCAAGGGGGCTCGACGAGCAGTACTTC

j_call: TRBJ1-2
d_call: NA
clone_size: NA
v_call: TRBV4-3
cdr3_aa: CASSQRGGGDYGYTF
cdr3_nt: TGCGCCAGCAGCCAAAGGGGCGGGGGCGACTATGGCTACACCTTC

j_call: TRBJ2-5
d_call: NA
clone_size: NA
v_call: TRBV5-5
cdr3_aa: CASSQSSGSQETQYF
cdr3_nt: TGTGCCAGCAGCCAGAGTTCCGGGTCTCAAGAGACCCAGTACTTC

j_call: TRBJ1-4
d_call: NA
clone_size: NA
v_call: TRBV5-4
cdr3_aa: CASSPTGAEKLFF
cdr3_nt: TGTGCCAGCAGCCCGACAGGAGCCGAAAAACTGTTTTTT

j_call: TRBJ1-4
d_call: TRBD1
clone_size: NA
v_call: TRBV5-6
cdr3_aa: CASSFGTGDEKLFF
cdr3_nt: TGTGCCAGCAGCTTCGGGACAGGGGATGAAAAACTGTTTTTT

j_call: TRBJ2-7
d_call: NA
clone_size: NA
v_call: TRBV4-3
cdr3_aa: CASSQDAGLSEQYF
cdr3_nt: TGCGCCAGCAGCCAAGATGCGGGACTGAGCGAGCAGTACTTC

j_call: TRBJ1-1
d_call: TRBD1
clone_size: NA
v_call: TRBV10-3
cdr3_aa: CAISESPQGSATEAFF
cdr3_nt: TGTGCCATCAGTGAATCCCCACAGGGGAGCGCCACTGAAGCTTTCTTT

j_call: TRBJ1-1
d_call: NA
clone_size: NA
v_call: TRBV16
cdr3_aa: CASSGGGNDEAFF
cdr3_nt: TGTGCCAGCAGCGGGGGGGGGAATGATGAAGCTTTCTTT

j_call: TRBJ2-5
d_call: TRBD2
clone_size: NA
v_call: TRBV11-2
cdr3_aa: CASSLDNSGGPRQETQYF
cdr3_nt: TGTGCCAGCAGCTTAGATAATAGCGGGGGGCCACGCCAAGAGACCCAGTACTTC

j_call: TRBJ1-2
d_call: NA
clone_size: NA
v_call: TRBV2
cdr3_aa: CASSRRDTNYGYTF
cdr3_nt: TGTGCCAGCAGTCGCCGGGACACCAACTATGGCTACACCTTC

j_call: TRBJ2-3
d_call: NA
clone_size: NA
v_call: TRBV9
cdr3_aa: CASSPGTDTQYF
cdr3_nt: TGTGCCAGCAGCCCAGGCACAGATACGCAGTATTTT

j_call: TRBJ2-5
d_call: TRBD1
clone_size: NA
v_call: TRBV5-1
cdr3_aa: CASSGDRGRGQETQYF
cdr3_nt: TGCGCCAGCAGCGGGGACAGGGGGCGAGGGCAAGAGACCCAGTACTTC

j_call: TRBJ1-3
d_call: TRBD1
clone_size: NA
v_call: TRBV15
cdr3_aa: CATRQGAGNTIYF
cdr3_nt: TGTGCCACCAGACAGGGGGCTGGAAACACCATATATTTT

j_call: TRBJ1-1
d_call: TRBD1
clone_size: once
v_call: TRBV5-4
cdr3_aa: CASSNRGRTEAFF
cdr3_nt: TGTGCCAGCAGCAACAGGGGGCGGACTGAAGCTTTCTTT

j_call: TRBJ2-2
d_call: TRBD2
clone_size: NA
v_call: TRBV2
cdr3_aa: CAGLGSGTGELFF
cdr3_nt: TGTGCCGGACTAGGTTCGGGCACCGGGGAGCTGTTTTTT

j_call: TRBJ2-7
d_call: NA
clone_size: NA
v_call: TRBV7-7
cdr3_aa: CASSLRQSYEQYF
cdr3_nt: TGTGCTAGCAGCTTAAGACAGTCCTACGAGCAGTACTTC

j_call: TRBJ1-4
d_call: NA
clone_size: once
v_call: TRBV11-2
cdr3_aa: CASSLTGVPFNEKLFF
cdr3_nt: TGTGCCAGCAGCTTAACGGGGGTCCCCTTTAATGAAAAACTGTTTTTT

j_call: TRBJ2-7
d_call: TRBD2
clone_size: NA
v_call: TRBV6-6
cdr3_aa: CASRGRGDYSYEQYF
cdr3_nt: TGTGCGAGTCGGGGGCGGGGGGACTACTCCTACGAGCAGTACTTC

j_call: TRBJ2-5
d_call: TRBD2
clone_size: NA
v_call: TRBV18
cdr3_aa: CASSPRTSGETQYF
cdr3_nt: TGTGCCAGCTCACCGAGGACTAGCGGAGAGACCCAGTACTTC